Detailed here is one T cell receptor beta chain. Its specificity is not known. The data are from a study of T cells in localized non-small cell lung cancer. Study-wide points: Because sequencing included only one region (of the tumor), heterogeneity remains possible. Highest T cell clonality was seen in uninvolved adjacent lung, surpassing that measured in tumor.

Assay: immunoSEQ multiplex PCR; the TCRdb copy retains only in-frame clones and omits some. The data hold 25,000 or so clones, with 90% observed a single time. Sequenced material: peripheral blood, taken before any cancer treatment. This clonotype was obtained from a woman aged 40-75 years with stage I lung adenocarcinoma.

CDR3 DNA: TGTGCCAGCAGTGAAGAGCCTAGCGATTACAATGAGCAGTTCTTC. Amino acids: CASSEEPSDYNEQFF. J is TRBJ2-1 and V is TRBV6-1; a possible D gene is TRBD2 (6 bases). The CDR3 length is 15 residues. Germline V CDR1 and CDR2: MNHNS, SASEGT. Deletions cut 1 base from V and 4 bases from J, with 11 bases between.